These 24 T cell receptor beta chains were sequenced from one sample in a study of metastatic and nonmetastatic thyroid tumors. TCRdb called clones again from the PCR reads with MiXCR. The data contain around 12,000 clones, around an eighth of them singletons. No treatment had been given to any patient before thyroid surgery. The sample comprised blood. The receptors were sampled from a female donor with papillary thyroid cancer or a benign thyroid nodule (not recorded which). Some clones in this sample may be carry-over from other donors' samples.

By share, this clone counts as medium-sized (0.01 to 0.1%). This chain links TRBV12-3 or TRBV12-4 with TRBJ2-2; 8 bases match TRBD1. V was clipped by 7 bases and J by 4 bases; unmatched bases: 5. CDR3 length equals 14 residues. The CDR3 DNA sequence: TGTGCCAGCACCCCAGGGGGCGGCACCGGGGAGCTGTTTTTT. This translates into CASTPGGGTGELFF.

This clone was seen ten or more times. In nucleotides, the CDR3 is TGCAGTGCCTGGTTCCCGGGACAGTGGTACAATGAGCAGTTCTTC. Its translation is CSAWFPGQWYNEQFF. The chain employs TRBV20-1 and TRBJ2-1; the match to TRBD1 covers 7 bases. The V segment lost 6 bases and the J segment 4 bases; nucleotides outside the gene matches: 12. Germline CDR1 DFQATT, CDR2 SNEGSKA (reference sequence). The CDR3 sequence is 15 residues long.

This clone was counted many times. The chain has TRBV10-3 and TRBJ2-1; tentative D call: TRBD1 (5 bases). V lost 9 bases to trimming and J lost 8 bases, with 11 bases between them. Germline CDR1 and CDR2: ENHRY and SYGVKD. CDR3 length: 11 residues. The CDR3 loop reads CAIEVGDEQFF. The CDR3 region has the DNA TGTGCCATAGAAGTAGGGGATGAGCAGTTCTTC.

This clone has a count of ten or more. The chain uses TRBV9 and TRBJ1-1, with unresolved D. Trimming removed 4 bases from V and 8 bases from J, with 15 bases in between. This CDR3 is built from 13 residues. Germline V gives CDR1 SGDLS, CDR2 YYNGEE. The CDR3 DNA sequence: TGTGCCAGCAGCCCGGGCCGATCGATCGAAGCTTTCTTT. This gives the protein CASSPGRSIEAFF.

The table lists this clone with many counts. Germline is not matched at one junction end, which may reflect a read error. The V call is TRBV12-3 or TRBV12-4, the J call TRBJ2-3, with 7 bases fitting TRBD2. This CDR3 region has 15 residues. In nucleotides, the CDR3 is TGTGCCAGCAGTTTCCCAGCGGGATTCACAGATACGCGGTATTTT. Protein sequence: CASSFPAGFTDTRYF.

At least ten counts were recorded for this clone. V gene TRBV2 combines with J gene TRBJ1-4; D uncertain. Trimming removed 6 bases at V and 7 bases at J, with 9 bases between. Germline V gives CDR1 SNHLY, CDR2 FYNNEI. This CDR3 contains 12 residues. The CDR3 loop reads CASRRPREKLFF. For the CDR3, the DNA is TGTGCCAGCAGAAGGCCCCGTGAAAAACTGTTTTTT.

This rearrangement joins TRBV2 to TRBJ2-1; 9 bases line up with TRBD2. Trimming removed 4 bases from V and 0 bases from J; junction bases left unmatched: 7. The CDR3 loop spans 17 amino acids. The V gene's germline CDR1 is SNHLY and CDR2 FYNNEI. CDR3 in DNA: TGTGCCAGCAGTGTAGAGCGGGAGGAAAGCTCCTACAATGAGCAGTTCTTC. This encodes CASSVEREESSYNEQFF.

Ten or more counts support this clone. CDR3 loop: CASSLERTGELFF. In DNA form, the CDR3 reads TGTGCCAGCAGCTTAGAGCGGACCGGGGAGCTGTTTTTT. The genes are TRBV7-6 and TRBJ2-2; D might be TRBD2 (5 bases). Looked up from germline, CDR1 is SGHVS and CDR2 is FNYEAQ. V was clipped by 1 base and J by 5 bases, with 5 bases between them. The CDR3 spans 13 residues. Complete variable domain (other parts from reference TRBV7-6 and TRBJ2-2): GAGVSQSPRYKVTKRGQDVALRCDPISGHVSLYWYRQALGQGPEFLTYFNYEAQQDKSGLPNDRFSAERPEGSISTLTIQRTEQRDSAMYRCASSLERTGELFFGEGSRLTVL.

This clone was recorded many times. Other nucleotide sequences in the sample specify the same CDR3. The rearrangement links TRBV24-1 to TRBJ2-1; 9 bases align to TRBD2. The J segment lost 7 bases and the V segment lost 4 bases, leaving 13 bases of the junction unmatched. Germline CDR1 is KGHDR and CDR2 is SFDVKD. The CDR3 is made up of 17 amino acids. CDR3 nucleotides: TGTGCCACCAGTGACGCTCGGGGCGGGAGGGTTAGGAATGAGCAGTTCTTC. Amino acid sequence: CATSDARGGRVRNEQFF.

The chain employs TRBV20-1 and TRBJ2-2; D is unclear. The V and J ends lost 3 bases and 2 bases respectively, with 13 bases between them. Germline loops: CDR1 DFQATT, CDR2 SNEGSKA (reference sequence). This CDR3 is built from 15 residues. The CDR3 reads CSASATGDNTGELFF. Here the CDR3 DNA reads TGCAGTGCTAGCGCGACTGGGGATAACACCGGGGAGCTGTTTTTT.

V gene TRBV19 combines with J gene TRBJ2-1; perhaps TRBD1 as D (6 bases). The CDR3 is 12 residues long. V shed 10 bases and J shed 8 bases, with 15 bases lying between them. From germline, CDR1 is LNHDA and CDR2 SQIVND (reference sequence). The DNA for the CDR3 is TGTGCCACTCAAGGGGGTAAGGATGAGCAGTTCTTC. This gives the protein CATQGGKDEQFF.

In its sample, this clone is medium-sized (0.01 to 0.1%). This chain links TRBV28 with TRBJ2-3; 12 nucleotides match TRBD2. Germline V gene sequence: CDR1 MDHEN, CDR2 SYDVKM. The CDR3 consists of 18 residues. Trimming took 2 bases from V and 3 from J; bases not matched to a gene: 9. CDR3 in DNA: TGTGCCAGCAGTTTACCCCTCCTAGCGGGAGGGCCTACAGATACGCAGTATTTT. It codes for CASSLPLLAGGPTDTQYF.

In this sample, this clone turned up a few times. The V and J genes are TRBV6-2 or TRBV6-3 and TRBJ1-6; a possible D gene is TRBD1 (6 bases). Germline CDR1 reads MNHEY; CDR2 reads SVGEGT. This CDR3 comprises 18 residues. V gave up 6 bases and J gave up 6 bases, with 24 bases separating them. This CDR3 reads CASSPLLGGRGFNSPLHF. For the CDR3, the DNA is TGTGCCAGCAGCCCACTACTGGGGGGCCGGGGGTTTAATTCACCCCTCCACTTT.

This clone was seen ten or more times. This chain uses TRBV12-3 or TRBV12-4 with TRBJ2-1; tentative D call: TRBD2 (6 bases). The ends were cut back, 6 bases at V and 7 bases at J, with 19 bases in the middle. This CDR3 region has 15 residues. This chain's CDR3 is CASSKAGGVRNEQFF. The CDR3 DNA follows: TGTGCCAGCAGCAAGGCCGGGGGAGTGAGGAATGAGCAGTTCTTC.

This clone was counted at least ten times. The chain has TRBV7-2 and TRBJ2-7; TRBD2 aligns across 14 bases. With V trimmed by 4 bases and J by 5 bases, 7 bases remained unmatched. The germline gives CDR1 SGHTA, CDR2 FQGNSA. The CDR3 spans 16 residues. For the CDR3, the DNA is TGTGCCAGCAGCTCAGGGACTAGCGGGAGTGTGGACGAGCAGTACTTC. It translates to CASSSGTSGSVDEQYF.

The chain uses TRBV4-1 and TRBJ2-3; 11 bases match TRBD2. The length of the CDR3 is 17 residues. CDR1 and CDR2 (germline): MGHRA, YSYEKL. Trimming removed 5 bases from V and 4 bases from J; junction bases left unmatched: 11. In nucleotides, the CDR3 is TGCGCCAGCAGCAGAGCGGGCCTAGCGGGAGGTTCAGATACGCAGTATTTT. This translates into CASSRAGLAGGSDTQYF.

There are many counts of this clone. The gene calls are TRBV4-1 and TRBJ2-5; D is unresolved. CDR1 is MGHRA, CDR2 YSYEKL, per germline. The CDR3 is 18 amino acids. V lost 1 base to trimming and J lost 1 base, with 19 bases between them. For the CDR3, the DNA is TGCGCCAGCAGCCAAGGACTCTTGCGGAAGCTTACCCAAGAGACCCAGTACTTC. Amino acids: CASSQGLLRKLTQETQYF.

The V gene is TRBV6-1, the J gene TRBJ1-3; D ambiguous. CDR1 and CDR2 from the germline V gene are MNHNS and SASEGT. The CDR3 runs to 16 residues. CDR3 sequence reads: CAGSSSLLGSGNTIYF. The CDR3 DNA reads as TGTGCAGGCAGTTCCAGCCTTCTGGGCTCTGGAAACACCATATATTTT.

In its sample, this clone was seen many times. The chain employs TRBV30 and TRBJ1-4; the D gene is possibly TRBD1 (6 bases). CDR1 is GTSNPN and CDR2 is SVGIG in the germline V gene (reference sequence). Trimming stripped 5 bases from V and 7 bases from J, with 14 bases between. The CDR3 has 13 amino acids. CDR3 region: CAWALAGAEKLFF. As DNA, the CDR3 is TGTGCCTGGGCTCTGGCAGGGGCTGAAAAACTGTTTTTT. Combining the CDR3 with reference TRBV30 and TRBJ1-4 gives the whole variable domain SQTIHQWPATLVQPVGSPLSLECTVEGTSNPNLYWYRQAAGRGLQLLFYSVGIGQISSEVPQNLSASRPQDRQFILSSKKLLLSDSGFYLCAWALAGAEKLFFGSGTQLSVL.

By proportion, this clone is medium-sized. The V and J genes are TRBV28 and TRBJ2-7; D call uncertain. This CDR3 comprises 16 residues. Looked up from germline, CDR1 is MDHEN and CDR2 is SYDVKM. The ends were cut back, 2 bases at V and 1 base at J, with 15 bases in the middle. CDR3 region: CASSLVAGRRSYEQYF. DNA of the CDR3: TGTGCCAGCAGTTTAGTAGCCGGCCGCCGATCCTACGAGCAGTACTTC.

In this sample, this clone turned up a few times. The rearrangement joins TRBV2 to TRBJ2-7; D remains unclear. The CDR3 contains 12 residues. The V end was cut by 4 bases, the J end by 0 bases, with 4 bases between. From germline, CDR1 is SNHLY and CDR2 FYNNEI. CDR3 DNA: TGTGCCAGCAGTGGGACCTCCTACGAGCAGTACTTC. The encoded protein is CASSGTSYEQYF.

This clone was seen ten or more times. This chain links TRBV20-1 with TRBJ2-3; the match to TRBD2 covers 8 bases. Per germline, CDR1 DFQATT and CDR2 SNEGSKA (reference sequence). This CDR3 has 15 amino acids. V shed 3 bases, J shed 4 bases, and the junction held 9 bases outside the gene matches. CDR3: CSASHGLAVSDTQYF. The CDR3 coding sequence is TGCAGTGCTAGCCATGGACTAGCTGTTTCAGATACGCAGTATTTT.

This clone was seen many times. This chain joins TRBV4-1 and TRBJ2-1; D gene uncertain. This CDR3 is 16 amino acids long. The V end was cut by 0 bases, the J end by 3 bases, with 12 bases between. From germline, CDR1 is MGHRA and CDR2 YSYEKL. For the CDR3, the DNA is TGCGCCAGCAGCCAAGAACCGTCAACCATCTACAATGAGCAGTTCTTC. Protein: CASSQEPSTIYNEQFF.

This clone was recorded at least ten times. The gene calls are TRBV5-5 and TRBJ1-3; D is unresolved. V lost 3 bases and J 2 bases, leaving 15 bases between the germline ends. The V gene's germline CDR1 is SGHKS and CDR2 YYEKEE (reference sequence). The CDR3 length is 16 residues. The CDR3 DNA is TGTGCCAGCAGCTCCCATGCCTCTATCCCTGGAAACACCATATATTTT. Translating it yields CASSSHASIPGNTIYF.